This TCR beta chain derives from a study of T cell changes during pregnancy in multiple sclerosis. V gave up 7 bases and J gave up 1 base; unmatched junction bases: 6. This CDR3 contains 14 residues. Germline CDR1 SGHRS, CDR2 YFSETQ. Assay used: immunoSEQ multiplex PCR; TCRdb lists only in-frame clones, some missing. The sample gives some 70,000 clones, about nine tenths of which show up once; around 1.5% is in the top ten. This chain joins TRBV5-1 and TRBJ1-1; the match to TRBD1 covers 8 bases. The sequence was obtained from a female donor with multiple sclerosis, enrolled in a pregnancy study. Sequenced material: peripheral blood, taken in the third trimester of pregnancy. The CDR3 is CASGTGLSNTEAFF. The CDR3 region has the DNA TGCGCCAGCGGGACAGGTCTCTCGAACACTGAAGCTTTCTTT. The whole variable domain, filled in from reference TRBV5-1 and TRBJ1-1, reads KAGVTQTPRYLIKTRGQQVTLSCSPISGHRSVSWYQQTPGQGLQFLFEYFSETQRNKGNFPGRFSGRQFSNSRSEMNVSTLELGDSALYLCASGTGLSNTEAFFGQGTRLTVV.